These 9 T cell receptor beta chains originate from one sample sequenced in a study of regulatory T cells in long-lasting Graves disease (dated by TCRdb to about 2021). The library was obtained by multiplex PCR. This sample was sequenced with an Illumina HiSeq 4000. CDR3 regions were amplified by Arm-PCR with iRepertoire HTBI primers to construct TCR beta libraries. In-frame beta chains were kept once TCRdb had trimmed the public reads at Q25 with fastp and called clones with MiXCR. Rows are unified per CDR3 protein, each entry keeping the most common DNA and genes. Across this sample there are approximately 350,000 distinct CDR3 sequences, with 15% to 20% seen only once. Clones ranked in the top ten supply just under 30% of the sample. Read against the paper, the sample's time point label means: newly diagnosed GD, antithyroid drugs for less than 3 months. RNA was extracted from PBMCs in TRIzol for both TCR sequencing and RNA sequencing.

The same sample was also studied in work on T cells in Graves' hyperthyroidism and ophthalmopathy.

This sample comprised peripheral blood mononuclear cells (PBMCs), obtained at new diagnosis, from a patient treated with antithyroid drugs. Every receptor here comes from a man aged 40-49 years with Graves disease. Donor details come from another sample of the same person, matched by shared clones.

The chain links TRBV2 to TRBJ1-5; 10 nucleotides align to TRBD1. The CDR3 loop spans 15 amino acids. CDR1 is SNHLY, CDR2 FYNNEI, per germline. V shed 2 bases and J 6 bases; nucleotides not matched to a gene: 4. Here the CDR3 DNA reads TGTGCCAGCAGTGAAAGGACAGGGGGTACTCAGCCCCAGCATTTT. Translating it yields CASSERTGGTQPQHF.

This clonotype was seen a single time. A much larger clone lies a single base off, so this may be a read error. CDR3 sequence reads: CARSPQVFDGQYF. CDR3 coding DNA: TGTGCCCGGAGTCCCCAAGTCTTTGATGGCCAGTACTTC. The chain couples TRBV30 to TRBJ2-5; D is unresolved. In germline, CDR1 is GTSNPN, CDR2 SVGIG (reference sequence). The CDR3 extends over 13 amino acids.

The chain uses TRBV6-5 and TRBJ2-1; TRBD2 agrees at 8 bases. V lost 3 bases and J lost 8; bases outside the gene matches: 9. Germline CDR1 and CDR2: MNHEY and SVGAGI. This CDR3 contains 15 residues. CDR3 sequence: CASSYSGGAGDEQFF. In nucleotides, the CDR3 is TGTGCCAGCAGTTATTCCGGGGGGGCTGGGGATGAGCAGTTCTTC.

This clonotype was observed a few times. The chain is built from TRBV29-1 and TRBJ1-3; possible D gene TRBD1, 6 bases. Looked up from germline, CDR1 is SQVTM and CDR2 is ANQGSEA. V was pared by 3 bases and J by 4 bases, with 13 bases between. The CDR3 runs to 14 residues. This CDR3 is CSVDFQGKGNTIYF. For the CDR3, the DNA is TGCAGCGTTGATTTCCAGGGGAAAGGAAACACCATATATTTT.

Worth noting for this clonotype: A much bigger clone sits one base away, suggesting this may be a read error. As DNA, the CDR3 is TGTGCCAGCAACCAGGGGGCCGACACTGAAGCTTTCTTT. It yields the protein CASNQGADTEAFF. The gene calls are TRBV6-4 and TRBJ1-1, with 8 bases identical to TRBD1. V lost 7 bases, J lost 3 bases, and 4 bases stayed unmatched. The length of the CDR3 is 13 residues. The germline CDR1 and CDR2 sequences are MRHNA and SNTAGT.

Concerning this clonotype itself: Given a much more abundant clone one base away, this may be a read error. The CDR3, as DNA: TGTGCCAGCCCACCAGCGGGACAGGGTATCTTCATGAACACTGAAGCTTTCTTT. This translates into CASPPAGQGIFMNTEAFF. The gene calls are TRBV18 and TRBJ1-1; 9 nucleotides agree with TRBD1. From germline, CDR1 is KGHSH and CDR2 LQKENI. The CDR3 has 18 residues. The whole variable domain, filled in from reference TRBV18 and TRBJ1-1, reads NAGVMQNPRHLVRRRGQEARLRCSPMKGHSHVYWYRQLPEEGLKFMVYLQKENIIDESGMPKERFSAEFPKEGPSILRIQQVVRGDSAAYFCASPPAGQGIFMNTEAFFGQGTRLTVV.

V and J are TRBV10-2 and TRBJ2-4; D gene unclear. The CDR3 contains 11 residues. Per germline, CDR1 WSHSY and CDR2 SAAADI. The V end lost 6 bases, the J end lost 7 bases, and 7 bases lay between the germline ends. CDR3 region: CASSDANIQYF. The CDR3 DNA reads TGCGCCAGCAGCGATGCCAACATTCAGTACTTC.

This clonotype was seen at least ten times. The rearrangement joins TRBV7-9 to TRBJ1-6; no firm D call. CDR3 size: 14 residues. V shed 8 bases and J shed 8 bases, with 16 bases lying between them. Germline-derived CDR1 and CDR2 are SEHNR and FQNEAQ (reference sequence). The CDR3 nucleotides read TGTGCCAGCTCCCTCCGCGGCGGTGATTCACCCCTCCACTTT. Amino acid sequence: CASSLRGGDSPLHF.

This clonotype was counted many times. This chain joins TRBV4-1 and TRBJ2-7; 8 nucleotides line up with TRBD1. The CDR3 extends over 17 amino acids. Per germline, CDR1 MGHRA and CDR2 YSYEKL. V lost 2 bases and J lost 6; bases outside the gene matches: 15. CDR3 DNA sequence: TGCGCCAGCAGCCAATTCCCGGCGGGACAGGTGGTAGGCGAGCAGTACTTC. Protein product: CASSQFPAGQVVGEQYF.